What follows are 7 T cell receptor beta chains derived from one specimen sequenced in a study of blood T cell repertoires in COVID-19. Some clones are missing from TCRdb's copy, which holds only in-frame ones; the method was immunoSEQ multiplex PCR. Of 200,000 to 250,000 clones listed, more than 80% are singletons. Specimen: peripheral blood. The receptors stem from a woman between 25 and 40 years old with COVID-19, enrolled during active disease.

The chain recombines TRBV18 with TRBJ2-3; 8 bases are shared with TRBD2. The CDR3 loop spans 14 amino acids. Germline-derived CDR1 and CDR2 are KGHSH and LQKENI. The trim removed 5 bases at V and 6 bases at J, leaving 7 bases unmatched. DNA of the CDR3: TGTGCCAGCTCATCCGGGACTAGAAAGGATACGCAGTATTTT. Its translation: CASSSGTRKDTQYF.

The chain links TRBV12-3 or TRBV12-4 to TRBJ1-1, with D unclear. Trimming removed 5 bases at V and 1 base at J, with 8 bases between. The CDR3 extends over 13 amino acids. CDR3 residues: CASSLPGNTEAFF. CDR3 in DNA: TGTGCCAGCAGTCTTCCGGGGAACACTGAAGCTTTCTTT.

The chain joins TRBV29-1 to TRBJ2-7, with D possibly matching TRBD2 (6 bases). Germline V CDR1 and CDR2: SQVTM, ANQGSEA. The CDR3 is 13 amino acids. V dropped 4 bases and J dropped 3 bases, with 13 bases sitting between them. The CDR3 nucleotides read TGCAGCGTTGGTTTCGGGGGTTTCTACGAGCAGTACTTC. Translation: CSVGFGGFYEQYF.

The sample holds one count of this clone. This rearrangement joins TRBV10-2 to TRBJ2-7; 13 bases align to TRBD2. With V trimmed by 6 bases and J by 5 bases, 10 bases remained unmatched. Looked up from germline, CDR1 is WSHSY and CDR2 is SAAADI. The CDR3 extends over 16 amino acids. CDR3 nucleotide sequence: TGCGCCAGCAGCGGGACTAGCGGGGAATATCTGAACGAGCAGTACTTC. Amino acids: CASSGTSGEYLNEQYF.

This CDR3 reads CATKTGVDPREKLFF. The CDR3 coding sequence is TGTGCCACTAAGACAGGGGTGGATCCTCGGGAAAAACTGTTTTTT. J is TRBJ1-4 and V is TRBV7-8, with 8 bases lining up with TRBD1. The junction had 15 bases not matched to a gene; V was cut back by 10 bases and J by 8 bases. CDR3 size: 15 residues. Germline V CDR1 and CDR2: SGHVS, FQNEAQ.

J is TRBJ2-7 and V is TRBV2; D possibly corresponds to TRBD1 (6 bases). Trimming left V 2 bases short and J 3 bases short, with 11 bases between. Germline V CDR1 and CDR2: SNHLY, FYNNEI. The CDR3 extends over 14 amino acids. The CDR3 protein is CASSEQGISYEQYF. The CDR3 nucleotides are TGTGCCAGCAGTGAACAGGGGATAAGCTACGAGCAGTACTTC.

The chain joins TRBV20-1 to TRBJ1-6; TRBD1 matches 7 bases. Germline loops: CDR1 DFQATT, CDR2 SNEGSKA (reference sequence). V shed 4 bases, J shed 6 bases, and the junction held 6 bases outside the gene matches. This CDR3 contains 14 residues. CDR3 sequence: CSAIDRVANSPLHF. DNA for the CDR3: TGCAGTGCTATTGACAGGGTTGCTAATTCACCCCTCCACTTT.